This T cell receptor beta chain was documented in a study of Ad26.COV2.S vaccination and SARS-CoV-2 variants. About the study: The vaccine Ad26.COV2.S was put into the muscle once, or twice with 56 days between. Findings and caveats of the study: Considerable breadth of spike-specific CD8+ and CD4+ T cell responses has reportedly been documented following vaccination. Vaccinees showed greater spike-specific TCR breadth than placebo recipients.

Treatment here: 15 to 20 received Ad26.COV2.S at low or high dose, single or two shots; about five received placebo; per-sample allocation not given. Sampling was performed 63 days after the first vaccine or placebo injection. Expression of Wuhan-strain SARS-CoV-2 spike came from the Ad26 vector that formed the vaccine. CDR1 SEHNR and CDR2 FQNEAQ come from the germline V gene (reference sequence). There are 13 residues in the CDR3. Trimming at V came to 3 bases and at J to 9 bases, leaving 2 bases not matched to a gene. Concerning this clone itself: Its antigen is not known.

Sequencing used immunoSEQ multiplex PCR; TCRdb keeps in-frame clones, though not all of them. Of 410,000 or so clones in the sample, roughly 90% were seen once. The chain links TRBV7-9 to TRBJ1-6; 7 bases align to TRBD1. This clonotype originated in a person between 18 and 60 years old who received the Ad26.COV2.S COVID-19 vaccine or a placebo. Sequencing was performed on peripheral blood, taken in a trial of Ad26.COV2.S vaccine versus placebo. CDR3 protein: CASSFDRVSPLHF. The CDR3 DNA follows: TGTGCCAGCAGCTTTGACAGGGTTTCACCCCTCCACTTT.